The 32 T cell receptor beta chains listed next were all sequenced from one sample in a study of CD8 T cells in ankylosing spondylitis. TCRdb reprocessed the 5' RACE reads with MiXCR, giving one entry per CDR3 protein. The sample has under 30,000 distinct CDR3 sequences, roughly 7.9% seen once. Sequencing was done on a sample of blood. Every receptor here comes from a male donor with ankylosing spondylitis or in good health (not recorded which).

This clonotype was seen more than once but under ten times. The rearrangement joins TRBV5-1 to TRBJ1-1, with D possibly being TRBD1 (6 bases). Germline V gene sequence: CDR1 SGHRS, CDR2 YFSETQ. The CDR3 consists of 14 residues. Trimming took 4 bases from V and 1 from J, leaving 11 bases between them. The CDR3 region has the DNA TGCGCCAGCAGCCCGAGACAGGAGAACACTGAAGCTTTCTTT. Its translation: CASSPRQENTEAFF. Looking up the rest from reference TRBV5-1 and TRBJ1-1 gives the full variable domain: KAGVTQTPRYLIKTRGQQVTLSCSPISGHRSVSWYQQTPGQGLQFLFEYFSETQRNKGNFPGRFSGRQFSNSRSEMNVSTLELGDSALYLCASSPRQENTEAFFGQGTRLTVV.

The V gene is TRBV20-1, the J gene TRBJ2-5; TRBD2 matches at 9 bases. V shed 1 base, J shed 5 bases, and the junction held 14 bases outside the gene matches. CDR1 and CDR2 (germline): DFQATT, SNEGSKA (reference sequence). The CDR3 totals 17 residues. DNA of the CDR3: TGCAGTGCTAGAGTGGCGGCTAGCGGGGCCCTAGGGGAGACCCAGTACTTC. Translated: CSARVAASGALGETQYF.

This clonotype appeared a few times. The chain combines TRBV5-1 with TRBJ2-5; D is undetermined. The CDR3 is 13 amino acids. Germline assignment: CDR1 SGHRS and CDR2 YFSETQ. V lost 1 base and J lost 5, with 9 bases in between. The DNA for the CDR3 is TGCGCCAGCAGCTTGAGAGCAACGGAGACCCAGTACTTC. Its protein product is CASSLRATETQYF.

This clonotype was recorded a few times. The chain recombines TRBV7-2 with TRBJ1-4; 10 bases agree with TRBD1. Germline values: CDR1 SGHTA, CDR2 FQGNSA. Trimming removed 6 bases from V and 8 bases from J; junction bases left unmatched: 6. The CDR3 has 14 amino acids. CDR3 coding DNA: TGTGCCAGCAGATCCGGGACAGGGGAAGAAAAACTGTTTTTT. Its protein is CASRSGTGEEKLFF.

This clonotype was counted at least ten times. CDR3 region: CSGGPGDTEAFF. For the CDR3, the DNA is TGCAGCGGAGGCCCAGGGGACACTGAAGCTTTCTTT. The chain combines TRBV29-1 with TRBJ1-1; maybe TRBD1 (6 bases). This CDR3 is 12 amino acids long. The ends were cut back, 7 bases at V and 3 bases at J, with 12 bases in the middle. Germline V gene lookup returns CDR1 SQVTM and CDR2 ANQGSEA.

The chain joins TRBV12-3 or TRBV12-4 to TRBJ1-4, with D possibly TRBD1 on 5 matching bases. With 6 bases removed from V and 10 bases from J, the gap between germline ends came to 12 bases. The CDR3 is 12 amino acids. This CDR3 reads CASRGPAGKLFF. CDR3 nucleotide sequence: TGTGCCAGCAGGGGGCCTGCAGGAAAACTGTTTTTT.

This clonotype came up many times. The V gene is TRBV5-1, the J gene TRBJ2-2; maybe TRBD2 (6 bases). Germline V gene sequence: CDR1 SGHRS, CDR2 YFSETQ. This CDR3 has 13 amino acids. The V end lost 4 bases, the J end lost 4 bases, and 8 bases lay between the germline ends. The DNA for the CDR3 is TGCGCCAGCAGCCCAGCGGGCACCGGGGAGCTGTTTTTT. It specifies CASSPAGTGELFF.

Comments on this clonotype: A much larger clone lies one base from this, so it may be a read error. This chain links TRBV5-6 with TRBJ1-4; 8 bases map to TRBD1. CDR3 length: 15 amino acids. Germline V gives CDR1 SGHDT, CDR2 YYEEEE. With V trimmed by 4 bases and J by 8 bases, 10 bases remained unmatched. The CDR3 DNA sequence: TGTGCCAGCAGCCTTACCGGACAGGGAATCGAAAAACTGTTTTTT. Protein sequence: CASSLTGQGIEKLFF.

The J gene is TRBJ1-4, the V gene TRBV7-2; 7 bases fit TRBD1. The CDR3 contains 15 residues. Germline V CDR1 and CDR2: SGHTA, FQGNSA. With 0 bases clipped from V and 3 bases from J, the junction kept 1 base outside the gene matches. CDR3 coding DNA: TGTGCCAGCAGCTTAGCAGGGGGCCCTAATGAAAAACTGTTTTTT. As protein: CASSLAGGPNEKLFF.

This clonotype occurred many times. The rearrangement uses TRBV6-2 or TRBV6-3 and TRBJ2-7; TRBD1 is a possible D gene (5 bases). Trimming removed 5 bases at V and 2 bases at J, with 7 bases between. CDR3 size: 12 residues. Germline CDR1 and CDR2: MNHEY and SVGEGT. The CDR3 spells CASSPTAYEQYF. CDR3 nucleotide sequence: TGTGCCAGCAGTCCGACAGCCTACGAGCAGTACTTC.

By sample fraction, this clonotype is large. Its ends do not fully match the called genes, so a read error is possible. The chain links TRBV28 to TRBJ1-2; D may be TRBD1 (5 bases). Per the germline V gene, CDR1 is MDHEN and CDR2 is SYDVKM. The CDR3 consists of 13 residues. CDR3 coding DNA: TGTGCCAGCAGTGTACGTGGGGCTGACGGCTACGCCTTC. Translating gives CASSVRGADGYAF.

In its sample, this clonotype was seen many times. The V and J genes are TRBV12-3 or TRBV12-4 and TRBJ2-5; unclear D gene. Deletions cut 0 bases from V and 4 bases from J, with 0 bases between. This CDR3 region has 11 residues. The CDR3 DNA is TGTGCCAGCAGTTTAGCAGAGACCCAGTACTTC. It codes for CASSLAETQYF.

The chain recombines TRBV15 with TRBJ2-2; 7 nucleotides match TRBD1. The CDR3 loop spans 16 amino acids. V lost 1 base and J lost 6; bases outside the gene matches: 8. CDR1 and CDR2 from the germline V gene are LNHNV and YYDKDF (reference sequence). In nucleotides, the CDR3 is TGTGCCACCAGCAGAGTTGCAGGGGGTTCGTCCGGGGAGCTGTTTTTT. Protein product: CATSRVAGGSSGELFF.

This clonotype was seen repeatedly, ten times or more. The rearrangement joins TRBV10-3 to TRBJ2-5; TRBD1 matches at 7 bases. The junction had 2 bases not matched to a gene; V was cut back by 6 bases and J by 1 base. CDR1 and CDR2 from the germline V gene are ENHRY and SYGVKD. This CDR3 spans 13 amino acids. Written as DNA, the CDR3 is TGTGCCATCAGCTCAGGGGGCCAAGAGACCCAGTACTTC. This codes for CAISSGGQETQYF.

This clonotype turned up a few times. The V call is TRBV5-6, the J call TRBJ1-4; TRBD1 agrees at 7 bases. V was clipped by 4 bases and J by 0 bases; unmatched bases: 3. This CDR3 comprises 15 residues. Germline V lookup: CDR1 SGHDT, CDR2 YYEEEE. As DNA, the CDR3 is TGTGCCAGCAGCCCCAGGGGGACAACTAATGAAAAACTGTTTTTT. This translates into CASSPRGTTNEKLFF.

This clonotype was recorded at least ten times. The rearrangement joins TRBV29-1 to TRBJ2-4, with TRBD1 matching 9 bases. CDR3 length: 14 residues. After removal of 4 bases from V and 5 bases from J, the junction contained 6 bases not matched to a gene. Germline CDR1 and CDR2: SQVTM and ANQGSEA. The CDR3: CSVGGRTGENIQYF. The CDR3 DNA sequence: TGCAGCGTTGGGGGCCGGACAGGGGAAAACATTCAGTACTTC.

This clonotype was detected a few times. The chain joins TRBV5-1 to TRBJ2-1, with a weak D call TRBD1 (6 bases). The CDR3 sequence is 14 residues long. V gave up 4 bases and J gave up 8 bases, with 16 bases separating them. Germline V lookup: CDR1 SGHRS, CDR2 YFSETQ. The CDR3 protein is CASSPQVGADEQFF. The CDR3, as DNA: TGCGCCAGCAGCCCTCAAGTGGGGGCTGATGAGCAGTTCTTC. Full variable domain (remainder filled in from reference TRBV5-1 and TRBJ2-1): KAGVTQTPRYLIKTRGQQVTLSCSPISGHRSVSWYQQTPGQGLQFLFEYFSETQRNKGNFPGRFSGRQFSNSRSEMNVSTLELGDSALYLCASSPQVGADEQFFGPGTRLTVL.

The chain couples TRBV12-3 or TRBV12-4 to TRBJ2-3; D is unresolved. The germline V and J ends were trimmed by 6 bases and 4 bases, with 5 bases remaining between them. This CDR3 is 11 amino acids long. The CDR3 nucleotides read TGTGCCAGCAGCCGTTCAGATACGCAGTATTTT. It is translated as CASSRSDTQYF.

At least ten counts were recorded for this clonotype. The chain is built from TRBV7-2 and TRBJ2-3, with 9 bases fitting TRBD2. The germline V gene encodes CDR1 SGHTA and CDR2 FQGNSA. Losses at the gene ends were 5 bases for V and 3 bases for J; bases not matched to a gene: 6. The length of the CDR3 is 15 residues. CDR3 amino acids: CASSPRGGLTDTQYF. As DNA, the CDR3 is TGTGCCAGCAGCCCGCGGGGGGGCCTTACAGATACGCAGTATTTT.

This clonotype was counted many times. The chain carries TRBV6-2 or TRBV6-3 and TRBJ2-1; 10 nucleotides agree with TRBD2. V was pared by 2 bases and J by 3 bases, with 7 bases of the junction left unmatched. From germline, CDR1 is MNHEY and CDR2 SVGEGT. The CDR3 is 17 residues long. CDR3 loop: CASSYSPSGGLYNEQFF. Here the CDR3 DNA reads TGTGCCAGCAGTTACAGCCCTAGCGGGGGCCTCTACAATGAGCAGTTCTTC.

This clonotype appeared a few times. The CDR3 nucleotides are TGTGCCAGCAGCTTCCGGCAGGGAGCACGAGAGACCCAGTACTTC. It encodes CASSFRQGARETQYF. The chain recombines TRBV7-2 with TRBJ2-5, with D perhaps matching TRBD1 or TRBD2 (5 bases each). V lost 3 bases and J 4 bases, leaving 15 bases between the germline ends. CDR1 is SGHTA and CDR2 is FQGNSA in the germline V gene. The CDR3 length is 15 residues.

Ten or more counts support this clonotype. The chain is built from TRBV7-2 and TRBJ2-1, with a possible D match to TRBD1 (6 bases). The CDR3 has 14 amino acids. The germline V gene encodes CDR1 SGHTA and CDR2 FQGNSA. V was trimmed by 5 bases and J by 7 bases, leaving 15 bases between them. DNA of the CDR3: TGTGCCAGCAGCCGTATGAGGACAGATAATGAGCAGTTCTTC. It yields the protein CASSRMRTDNEQFF.

The chain couples TRBV10-3 to TRBJ2-5; 7 bases map to TRBD1. Trimming cost V 10 bases and J 2 bases; bases outside gene matches: 4. The germline gives CDR1 ENHRY, CDR2 SYGVKD. The CDR3 sequence is 12 residues long. The CDR3, as DNA: TGTGCCACCGGGACAGCGCAAGAGACCCAGTACTTC. Its translation: CATGTAQETQYF.

This clonotype was detected ten times or more. J is TRBJ1-1 and V is TRBV5-1, with D perhaps matching TRBD1 (6 bases). The CDR3 has 13 residues. Deletions cut 5 bases from V and 1 base from J, with 9 bases between. Per the germline V gene, CDR1 is SGHRS and CDR2 is YFSETQ. CDR3 sequence (DNA): TGCGCCAGCAGGACAGGCGAGAACACTGAAGCTTTCTTT. This encodes CASRTGENTEAFF.

The chain combines TRBV10-2 with TRBJ2-2; no definite D call. Trimming removed 0 bases at V and 9 bases at J, with 8 bases between. This CDR3 spans 13 amino acids. Germline CDR1 WSHSY, CDR2 SAAADI. The CDR3 is CASSESWGRELFF. The CDR3 region has the DNA TGCGCCAGCAGTGAGTCATGGGGAAGGGAGCTGTTTTTT.

V usage is TRBV29-1 and J usage is TRBJ2-5; the D gene is possibly TRBD2 (6 bases). This CDR3 has 13 residues. Germline V CDR1 and CDR2: SQVTM, ANQGSEA. The ends were cut back, 1 base at V and 7 bases at J, with 13 bases in the middle. The CDR3 sequence: CSVEGGERGTQYF. CDR3 nucleotide sequence: TGCAGCGTTGAAGGGGGGGAGAGGGGGACCCAGTACTTC. The full variable domain, with the rest looked up from reference TRBV29-1 and TRBJ2-5, is SAVISQKPSRDICQRGTSLTIQCQVDSQVTMMFWYRQQPGQSLTLIATANQGSEATYESGFVIDKFPISRPNLTFSTLTVSNMSPEDSSIYLCSVEGGERGTQYFGPGTRLLVL.

Only a few counts were recorded for this clonotype. This rearrangement joins TRBV25-1 to TRBJ2-1; tentative D call: TRBD2 (5 bases). V lost 9 bases and J 0 bases, leaving 15 bases between the germline ends. The CDR3 consists of 15 residues. The germline V gene encodes CDR1 MGHDK and CDR2 SYGVNS. CDR3 amino acids: CASSRTRLSYNEQFF. Written as DNA, the CDR3 is TGTGCCAGTTCGAGGACTCGCCTCTCCTACAATGAGCAGTTCTTC.

This clonotype was counted at least ten times. V gene TRBV5-1 combines with J gene TRBJ2-5; perhaps TRBD1 as D (5 bases). The CDR3 length is 15 residues. Trimming shortened V by 2 bases and J by 5 bases, and 16 bases separated the two germline ends. The germline gives CDR1 SGHRS, CDR2 YFSETQ. CDR3 nucleotides: TGCGCCAGCAGCTTACAGGCCGCTGAGATGGAGACCCAGTACTTC. Its translation: CASSLQAAEMETQYF.

This clonotype was detected only a few times. This sequence joins TRBV24-1 and TRBJ2-3; TRBD1 agrees at 9 bases. Germline-derived CDR1 and CDR2 are KGHDR and SFDVKD. Trimming took 6 bases from V and 3 from J; bases not matched to a gene: 6. The CDR3 runs 15 residues. The CDR3 loop reads CATSPPGQGTDTQYF. CDR3 nucleotide sequence: TGTGCCACCAGTCCTCCGGGACAGGGAACAGATACGCAGTATTTT.

This clonotype was recorded a few times. The chain links TRBV7-9 to TRBJ2-3, with no clear D. CDR1 SEHNR and CDR2 FQNEAQ come from the germline V gene (reference sequence). CDR3 length equals 12 residues. Trimming removed 3 bases at V and 6 bases at J, with 7 bases between. The CDR3 loop is CASSFPRDTQYF. CDR3 DNA sequence: TGTGCCAGCAGCTTCCCCAGGGATACGCAGTATTTT.

The rearrangement uses TRBV20-1 and TRBJ2-2; 13 bases fit TRBD2. Trimming removed 5 bases from V and 4 bases from J; junction bases left unmatched: 13. Germline V gene data show CDR1 as DFQATT and CDR2 as SNEGSKA (reference sequence). This CDR3 has 18 amino acids. The CDR3 coding sequence is TGCAGTGCTGATCCCCCTGGACTAGCGGGGGAGTTCACCGGGGAGCTGTTTTTT. It is translated as CSADPPGLAGEFTGELFF.

This clonotype was seen only a few times. The chain employs TRBV12-3 or TRBV12-4 and TRBJ1-4; D remains ambiguous. The length of the CDR3 is 13 residues. V was trimmed by 7 bases and J by 7 bases, leaving 13 bases between them. The CDR3 bases are TGTGCCAGCACCTCGCAACTAGGTGAAAAACTGTTTTTT. This sequence encodes CASTSQLGEKLFF.